This TCR beta chain appears in the sequencing data of a study of blood T cell repertoires in COVID-19. Study-wide context: Collection of acute and convalescent COVID-19 samples took place in the United States, Italy and Spain. PBMCs, B-cell-depleted T cells, or T cells were the source of the cDNA or gDNA that made up the material.

In the original analysis: Amplification from reference gene primers served as the basis for estimated nucleated cell counts. The data were produced by immunoSEQ multiplex PCR, yet TCRdb's version contains in-frame clones alone and is incomplete. From that table come the V and J calls and clone size; the DNA was used to work out D and trimming. The profile shows around 100,000 clones, 65% to 85% of them singletons. The CDR3 is 15 residues long. The junction had 8 bases not matched to a gene; V was cut back by 4 bases and J by 7 bases. Germline lookup yields CDR1 SGHRS and CDR2 YFSETQ. The chain recombines TRBV5-1 with TRBJ2-2; 9 bases are a match to TRBD1. Sample: peripheral blood. This receptor was obtained from a man aged 70 or older with active or convalescent COVID-19. Here the CDR3 DNA reads TGCGCCAGCAGCAGGCCGGGACAGGGAGTCGGGGAGCTGTTTTTT. As protein: CASSRPGQGVGELFF. The full variable domain, its missing parts supplied by reference TRBV5-1 and TRBJ2-2, is KAGVTQTPRYLIKTRGQQVTLSCSPISGHRSVSWYQQTPGQGLQFLFEYFSETQRNKGNFPGRFSGRQFSNSRSEMNVSTLELGDSALYLCASSRPGQGVGELFFGEGSRLTVL.